A single sample gave rise to the 2 T cell receptor beta chains below, sequenced in a study of CD8+ T cells in alopecia areata. Treatment specified: oral pan-JAK inhibitor, 5-10 mg twice daily. The authors extracted RNA and reverse transcribed it into cDNA as the sequencing template. Sequencing used immunoSEQ multiplex PCR; TCRdb keeps in-frame clones, though not all of them. Among 95,000 to 150,000 clones listed, approximately 60% were seen once. This specimen was CD4+ T cells sorted from blood, taken at week 4, from a patient treated with tofacitinib. Receptor source: a human donor with alopecia areata.

The chain joins TRBV5-6 to TRBJ2-7; 7 bases line up with TRBD2. The CDR3 runs to 16 residues. After removal of 2 bases from V and 2 bases from J, the junction contained 10 bases not matched to a gene. Per the germline V gene, CDR1 is SGHDT and CDR2 is YYEEEE. The CDR3 DNA is TGTGCCAGCAGCTTACCTAGCGGATTCCTTACCTACGAGCAGTACTTC. Amino acids: CASSLPSGFLTYEQYF. The full variable domain, rest sourced from reference TRBV5-6 and TRBJ2-7, is DAGVTQSPTHLIKTRGQQVTLRCSPKSGHDTVSWYQQALGQGPQFIFQYYEEEERQRGNFPDRFSGHQFPNYSSELNVNALLLGDSALYLCASSLPSGFLTYEQYFGPGTRLTVT.

This clone was seen only once. The V call is TRBV29-1, the J call TRBJ2-3; 8 bases align to TRBD2. The CDR3 contains 15 residues. V lost 2 bases and J lost 3; bases outside the gene matches: 7. Germline V gene data show CDR1 as SQVTM and CDR2 as ANQGSEA. The CDR3 DNA sequence: TGCAGCGTTGAACCCAGCGGGGGAGGAACAGATACGCAGTATTTT. Translating it yields CSVEPSGGGTDTQYF.